What follows is one TCR beta chain and its context. PCR involved 60 Vbeta and 13 Jbeta primers. Profiling relied on immunoSEQ multiplex PCR, and the TCRdb table lists in-frame clones only, not all of them. This sample has 110,000 to 150,000 clones, with approximately 9% found just once. These data belong to a study of cytomegalovirus exposure and HLA in healthy donors. V was trimmed by 2 bases and J by 3 bases, leaving 8 bases between them. The CDR3 length is 13 residues. CDR1 and CDR2 (germline): SQVTM, ANQGSEA. The chain couples TRBV29-1 to TRBJ1-3; D is unresolved. The clonotype originates from a male donor in good health and CMV-seronegative. Input material: PBMCs. The CDR3 DNA is TGCAGCGTTGAAACCAGCGATGGAAACACCATATATTTT. Protein product: CSVETSDGNTIYF.